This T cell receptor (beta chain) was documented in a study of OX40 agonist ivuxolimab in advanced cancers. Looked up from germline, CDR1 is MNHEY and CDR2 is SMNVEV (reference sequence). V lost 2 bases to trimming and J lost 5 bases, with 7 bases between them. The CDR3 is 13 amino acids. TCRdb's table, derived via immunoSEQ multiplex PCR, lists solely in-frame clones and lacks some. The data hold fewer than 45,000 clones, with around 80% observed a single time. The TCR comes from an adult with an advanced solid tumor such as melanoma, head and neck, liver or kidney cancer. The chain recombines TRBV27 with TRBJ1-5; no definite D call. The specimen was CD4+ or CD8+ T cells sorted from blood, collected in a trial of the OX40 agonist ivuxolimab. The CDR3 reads CASSLGRYQPQHF. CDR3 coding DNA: TGTGCCAGCAGTTTAGGCAGGTATCAGCCCCAGCATTTT.